The rows below give T cell receptor beta chains drawn from one sample of a study of shared clonotypes between healthy human individuals. The protocol was immunoSEQ multiplex PCR, while the TCRdb copy is restricted to in-frame clones and leaves out a portion. The profile shows about 530,000 clones, approximately 95% of them singletons. The specimen was naive CD4+ T cells sorted from blood. These receptors all come from a woman in her 30s in good health. CDR3s include the opening cysteine and the closing phenylalanine or tryptophan. A D gene is named only where the DNA matches it firmly. The listing skips clone size in some rows; elsewhere it reads once, few, many or a size class.

cdr3_nt	cdr3_aa	v_call	clone_size	j_call	d_call	cdr3_length
TGCGCCAGCAGCTTTCGAGGCCCGAACACCGGGGAGCTGTTTTTT	CASSFRGPNTGELFF	TRBV5-1	NA	TRBJ2-2	NA	15
TGTGCCAGCTGGCCAGGAAGCACCTACAATGAGCAGTTCTTC	CASWPGSTYNEQFF	TRBV28	NA	TRBJ2-1	NA	14
TGTGCCAGCAGCGCTGGGGGACAGCTCTATGGCTACACCTTC	CASSAGGQLYGYTF	TRBV9	NA	TRBJ1-2	TRBD1	14
TGCGCCAGCAGCCCGAGGACAGGGGGGACCTACGAGCAGTACTTC	CASSPRTGGTYEQYF	TRBV5-1	NA	TRBJ2-7	TRBD1	15
TGTGCCAGCAGCAGGCGCGGGTCCGTGGCCGGGGAGCTGTTTTTT	CASSRRGSVAGELFF	TRBV7-6	NA	TRBJ2-2	NA	15
TGTGCCAGCAGCTTAGGGGACAGGCGAGCCTACGAGCAGTACTTC	CASSLGDRRAYEQYF	TRBV7-9	NA	TRBJ2-7	TRBD1	15
TGTGCCAGCAGGCCTGGACAGCGGAGTTCAACCCAGTACTTC	CASRPGQRSSTQYF	TRBV7-2	NA	TRBJ2-5	NA	14
TGTGCCAGCTCACCCGGACAGGACAATCAGCCCCAGCATTTT	CASSPGQDNQPQHF	TRBV18	NA	TRBJ1-5	TRBD1	14
TGTGCCAGTAGTATTAAGAGCCCCGTTTATAGCAATCAGCCCCAGCATTTT	CASSIKSPVYSNQPQHF	TRBV19	NA	TRBJ1-5	NA	17
TGTGCCAGTAGAATGAGACTAGCGGGGAACTACAATGAGCAGTTCTTC	CASRMRLAGNYNEQFF	TRBV19	NA	TRBJ2-1	TRBD2	16
TGTGCCAGTAGTATAGATCTCGGGTTGTACAACTATTATGAAAAACTGTTTTTT	CASSIDLGLYNYYEKLFF	TRBV19	NA	TRBJ1-4	NA	18
TGTGCCAGCTCTCGCGAGCTACAAGACGAGCAGTACTTC	CASSRELQDEQYF	TRBV25-1	NA	TRBJ2-7	NA	13
TGTGCCAGCAGCCCCACGGGAGCTTTCTCTGGGGCCAACGTCCTGACTTTC	CASSPTGAFSGANVLTF	TRBV11-2	NA	TRBJ2-6	NA	17
TGTGCCAGCAGGGTGGGACAGGGGAGCTCCTACGAGCAGTACTTC	CASRVGQGSSYEQYF	TRBV5-5	NA	TRBJ2-7	TRBD1	15
TGCGCCAGCAGCTTGGAACCGGAAAGCAATCAGCCCCAGCATTTT	CASSLEPESNQPQHF	TRBV5-1	NA	TRBJ1-5	NA	15
TGTGCCAGCAGCTCCCAGGGAGACACTGAAGCTTTCTTT	CASSSQGDTEAFF	TRBV7-3	few	TRBJ1-1	NA	13
TGTGCCAGCTCACCACCTGGACAGGATTACAATGAGCAGTTCTTC	CASSPPGQDYNEQFF	TRBV18	NA	TRBJ2-1	TRBD1	15
TGTGCCAGCAGTTTGACAGCACCTCCGCTCTACGAGCAGTACTTC	CASSLTAPPLYEQYF	TRBV27	NA	TRBJ2-7	NA	15
TGTGCCAGCTCACCACTAGCACAGAACAATCAGCCCCAGCATTTT	CASSPLAQNNQPQHF	TRBV18	NA	TRBJ1-5	NA	15
TGTGCCAGCAGTGAAAATCCCCATGGGGACACTGAAGCTTTCTTT	CASSENPHGDTEAFF	TRBV25-1	NA	TRBJ1-1	NA	15
TGTGCCAGCAGCTTGACAGGGACTAACTATGGCTACACCTTC	CASSLTGTNYGYTF	TRBV11-2	NA	TRBJ1-2	TRBD1	14
TGTGCCAGCACCGGCGGGAGGAGCACAGATACGCAGTATTTT	CASTGGRSTDTQYF	TRBV9	NA	TRBJ2-3	TRBD2	14